The sequence of this T cell receptor beta chain was determined in a study of T cell repertoires in cytomegalovirus infection. Study in general: CMV infection together with matching HLA type was indicated by public TCR beta signatures.

Findings and limits, study-wide: Ex vivo, HLA-C-restricted CMV-specific TCR beta clonotypes prevailed over the rest of the response.

Germline V gene lookup returns CDR1 SGHVS and CDR2 FNYEAQ. This CDR3 has 12 amino acids. On this clonotype itself: The antigen remains unidentified. This could be a read error, since a much larger clone is one nucleotide away.

TCRdb re-analysed the reads in MiXCR, keeping a single row per CDR3 protein. The table lists 500,000 or so distinct CDR3 sequences, approximately 15% of them singletons. This TCR was sampled from a human donor in good health (CMV status not recorded). Some clones in this sample may be carry-over from other donors' samples. Sequencing was performed on CD8+ T cells from PBMCs. The chain is built from TRBV7-6 and TRBJ1-3; D call uncertain. CDR3 amino acids: CVSSRSGNTIYF. In nucleotides, the CDR3 is TGTGTCAGCAGCCGCTCTGGAAACACCATATATTTT.